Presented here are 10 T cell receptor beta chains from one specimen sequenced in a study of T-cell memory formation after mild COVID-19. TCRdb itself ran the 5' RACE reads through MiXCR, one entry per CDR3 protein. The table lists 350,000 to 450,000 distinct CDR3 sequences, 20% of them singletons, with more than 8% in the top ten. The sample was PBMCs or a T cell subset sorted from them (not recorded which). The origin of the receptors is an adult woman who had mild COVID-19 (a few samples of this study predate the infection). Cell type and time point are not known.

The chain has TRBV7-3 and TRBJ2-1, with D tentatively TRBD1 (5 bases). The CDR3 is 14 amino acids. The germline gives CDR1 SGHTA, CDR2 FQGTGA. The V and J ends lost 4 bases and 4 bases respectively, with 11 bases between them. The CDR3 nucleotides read TGTGCCAGCAGCTGGGGCCTGGGGTACAATGAGCAGTTCTTC. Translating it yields CASSWGLGYNEQFF.

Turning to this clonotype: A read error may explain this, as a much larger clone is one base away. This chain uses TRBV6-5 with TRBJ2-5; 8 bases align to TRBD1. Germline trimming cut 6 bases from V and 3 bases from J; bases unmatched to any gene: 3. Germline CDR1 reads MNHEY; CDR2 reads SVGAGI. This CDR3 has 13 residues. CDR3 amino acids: CASRRQGKETQYF. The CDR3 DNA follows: TGTGCCAGCAGACGACAGGGGAAAGAGACCCAGTACTTC.

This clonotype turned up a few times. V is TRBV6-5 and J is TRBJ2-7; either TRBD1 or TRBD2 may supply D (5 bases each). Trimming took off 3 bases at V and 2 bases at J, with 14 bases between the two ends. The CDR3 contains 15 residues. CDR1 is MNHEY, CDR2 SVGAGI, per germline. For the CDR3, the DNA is TGTGCCAGCAGTTATCTCCGGGACCCTACCTACGAGCAGTACTTC. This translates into CASSYLRDPTYEQYF.

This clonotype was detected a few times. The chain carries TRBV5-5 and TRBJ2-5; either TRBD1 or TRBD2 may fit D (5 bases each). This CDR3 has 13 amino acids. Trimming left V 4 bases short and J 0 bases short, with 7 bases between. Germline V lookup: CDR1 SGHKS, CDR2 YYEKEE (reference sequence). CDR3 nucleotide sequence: TGTGCCAGCAGCGGGACGGACCAAGAGACCCAGTACTTC. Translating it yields CASSGTDQETQYF.

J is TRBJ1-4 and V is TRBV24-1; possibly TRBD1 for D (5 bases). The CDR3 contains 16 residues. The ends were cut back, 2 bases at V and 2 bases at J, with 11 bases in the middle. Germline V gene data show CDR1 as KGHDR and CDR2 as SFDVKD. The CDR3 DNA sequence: TGTGCCACCAGTGATTCAGTATGGGGGACTAATGAAAAACTGTTTTTT. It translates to CATSDSVWGTNEKLFF.

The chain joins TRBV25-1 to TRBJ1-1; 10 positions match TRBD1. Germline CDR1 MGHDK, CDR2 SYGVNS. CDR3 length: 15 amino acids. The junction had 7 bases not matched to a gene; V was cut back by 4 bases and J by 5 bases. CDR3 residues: CASSATGGAGTEAFF. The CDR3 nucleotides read TGTGCCAGCAGTGCGACAGGGGGCGCAGGAACTGAAGCTTTCTTT.

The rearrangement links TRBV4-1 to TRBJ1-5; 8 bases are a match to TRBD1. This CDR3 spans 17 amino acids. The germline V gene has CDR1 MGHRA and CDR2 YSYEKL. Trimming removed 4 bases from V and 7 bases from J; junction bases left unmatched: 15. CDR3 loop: CASSPGRARGLGQPQHF. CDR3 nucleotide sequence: TGCGCCAGCAGCCCCGGGCGGGCCAGGGGGCTGGGACAGCCCCAGCATTTT.

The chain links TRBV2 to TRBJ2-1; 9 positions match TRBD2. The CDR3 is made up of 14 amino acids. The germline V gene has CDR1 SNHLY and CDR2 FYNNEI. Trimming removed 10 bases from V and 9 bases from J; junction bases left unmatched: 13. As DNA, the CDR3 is TGTGCCACCAAGAATCTAGCGGGGTTGAGTGAGCAGTTCTTC. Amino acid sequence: CATKNLAGLSEQFF.

CDR3 sequence (DNA): TGTGCCTGGAGTGTACGAGGAACCCCCCGCTACGAGCAGTACTTC. Translation gives CAWSVRGTPRYEQYF. The rearrangement joins TRBV30 to TRBJ2-7; D is unresolved. Trimming pared 0 bases from V and 3 bases from J, leaving 15 bases between. CDR1 GTSNPN and CDR2 SVGIG come from the germline V gene (reference sequence). CDR3 length: 15 amino acids.

For the CDR3, the DNA is TGTGCCAGCAGCCGCTTGGGGGCTAGCGGGACAGAGACCCAGTACTTC. Residues: CASSRLGASGTETQYF. The chain has TRBV12-3 or TRBV12-4 and TRBJ2-5; the match to TRBD2 covers 9 bases. The length of the CDR3 is 16 residues. After removal of 6 bases from V and 4 bases from J, the junction contained 12 bases not matched to a gene.